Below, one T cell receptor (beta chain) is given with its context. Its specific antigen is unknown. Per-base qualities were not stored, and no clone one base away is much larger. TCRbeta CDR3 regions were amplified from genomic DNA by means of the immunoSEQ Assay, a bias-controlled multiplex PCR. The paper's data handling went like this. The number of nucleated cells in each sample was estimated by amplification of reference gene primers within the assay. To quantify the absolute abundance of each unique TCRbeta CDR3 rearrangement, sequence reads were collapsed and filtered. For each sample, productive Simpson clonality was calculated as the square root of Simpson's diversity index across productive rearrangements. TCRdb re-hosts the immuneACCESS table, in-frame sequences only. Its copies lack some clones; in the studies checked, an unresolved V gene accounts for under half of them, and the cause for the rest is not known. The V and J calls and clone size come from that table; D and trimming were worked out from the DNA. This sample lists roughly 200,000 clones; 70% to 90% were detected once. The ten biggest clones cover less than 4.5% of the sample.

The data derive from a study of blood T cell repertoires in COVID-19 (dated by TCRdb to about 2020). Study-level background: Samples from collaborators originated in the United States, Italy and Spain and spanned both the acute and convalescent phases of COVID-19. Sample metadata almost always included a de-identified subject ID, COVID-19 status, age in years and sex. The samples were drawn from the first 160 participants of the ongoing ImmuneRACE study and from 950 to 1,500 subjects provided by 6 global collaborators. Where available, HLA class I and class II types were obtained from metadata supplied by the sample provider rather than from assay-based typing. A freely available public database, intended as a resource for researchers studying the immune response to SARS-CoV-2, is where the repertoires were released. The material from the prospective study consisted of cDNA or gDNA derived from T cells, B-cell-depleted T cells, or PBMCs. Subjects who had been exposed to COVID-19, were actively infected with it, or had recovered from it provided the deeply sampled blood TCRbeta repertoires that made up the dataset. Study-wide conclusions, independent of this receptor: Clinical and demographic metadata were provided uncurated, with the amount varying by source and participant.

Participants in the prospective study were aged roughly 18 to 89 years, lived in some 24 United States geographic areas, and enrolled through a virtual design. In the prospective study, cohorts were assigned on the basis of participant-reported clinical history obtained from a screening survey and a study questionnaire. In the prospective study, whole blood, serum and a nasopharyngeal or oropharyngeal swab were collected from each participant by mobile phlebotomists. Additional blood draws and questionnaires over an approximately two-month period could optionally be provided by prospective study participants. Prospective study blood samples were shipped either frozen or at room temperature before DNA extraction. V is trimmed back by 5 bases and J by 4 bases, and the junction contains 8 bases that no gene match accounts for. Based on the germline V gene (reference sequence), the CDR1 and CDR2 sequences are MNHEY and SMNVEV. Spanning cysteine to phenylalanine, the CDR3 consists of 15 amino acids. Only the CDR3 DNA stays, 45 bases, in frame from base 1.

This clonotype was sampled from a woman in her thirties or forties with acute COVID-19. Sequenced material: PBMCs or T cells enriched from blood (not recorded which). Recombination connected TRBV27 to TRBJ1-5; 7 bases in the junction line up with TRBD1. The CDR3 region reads CASSPARDRNQPQHF. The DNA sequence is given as TGTGCCAGCAGTCCCGCCCGGGACAGAAATCAGCCCCAGCATTTT.